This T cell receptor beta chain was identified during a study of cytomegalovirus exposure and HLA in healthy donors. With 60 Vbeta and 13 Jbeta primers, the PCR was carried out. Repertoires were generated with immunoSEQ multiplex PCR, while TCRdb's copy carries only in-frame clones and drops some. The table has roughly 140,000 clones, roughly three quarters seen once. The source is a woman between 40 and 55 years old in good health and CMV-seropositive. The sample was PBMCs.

The CDR3 DNA sequence: TGTGCCAGCACCGAGGCAGGGGTCGGCTACACCTTC. It translates to CASTEAGVGYTF. The rearrangement links TRBV2 to TRBJ1-2; a possible D gene is TRBD1 (6 bases). The length of the CDR3 is 12 residues. CDR1 is SNHLY and CDR2 is FYNNEI in the germline V gene. V lost 7 bases, J lost 8 bases, and 14 bases lay in between.